This TCR beta chain was profiled in a study of high-grade serous ovarian cancer treatment subgroups. Method: immunoSEQ multiplex PCR; TCRdb's copy keeps in-frame clones and lacks some. The data contain a few thousand clones, roughly 80% of them singletons. V was clipped by 0 bases and J by 5 bases, with 10 bases between them. The CDR3 has 15 residues. The V gene's germline CDR1 is SGHVS and CDR2 FQNEAQ. Tumor tissue was taken before any definitive surgery or chemotherapy was given. Sequencing used tumor tissue. The chain couples TRBV7-8 to TRBJ2-2; D is uncertain. This clonotype originated in a human donor with high-grade serous ovarian cancer. For the CDR3, the DNA is TGTGCCAGCAGCTTAGCCGCCTTGGGAACCGGGGAGCTGTTTTTT. Its protein is CASSLAALGTGELFF.